These 5 T cell receptor beta chains came from one sample sequenced in a study of cytomegalovirus exposure and HLA in healthy donors. The PCR was carried out with 60 Vbeta primers and 13 Jbeta primers. Profiled with immunoSEQ multiplex PCR; TCRdb holds only in-frame clones, not every one. The profile shows 200,000 to 250,000 clones, more than 60% of them singletons. Specimen: PBMCs. These receptors all come from a woman aged 55-69 years in good health and CMV-seropositive.

This clone occurred once. The chain employs TRBV10-3 and TRBJ2-5; tentatively, D is TRBD2 (5 bases). Matching the DNA end better, TRBJ2-7 makes the J call doubtful. The CDR3 runs 13 residues. Germline V gives CDR1 ENHRY, CDR2 SYGVKD. CDR3 sequence (DNA): TGTGCCATCAGGGAGGCAGAGGGATACGAGCAGTACTTC. Its protein is CAIREAEGYEQYF.

The gene calls are TRBV15 and TRBJ1-6; the match to TRBD1 covers 9 bases. Germline V gene lookup returns CDR1 LNHNV and CDR2 YYDKDF (reference sequence). This CDR3 contains 17 residues. After removal of 5 bases from V and 3 bases from J, the junction contained 8 bases not matched to a gene. The CDR3 DNA sequence: TGTGCCACCAGCGGGGGACCGGGACAGGGCTATAATTCACCCCTCCACTTT. Translating it yields CATSGGPGQGYNSPLHF. Using reference TRBV15 and TRBJ1-6 for the parts outside the CDR3, the full variable domain is DAMVIQNPRYQVTQFGKPVTLSCSQTLNHNVMYWYQQKSSQAPKLLFHYYDKDFNNEADTPDNFQSRRPNTSFCFLDIRSPGLGDTAMYLCATSGGPGQGYNSPLHFGNGTRLTVT.

V and J are TRBV5-1 and TRBJ2-1; the match to TRBD2 covers 13 bases. The germline gives CDR1 SGHRS, CDR2 YFSETQ. V gave up 3 bases and J gave up 7 bases; unmatched junction bases: 7. This CDR3 region has 16 residues. CDR3 nucleotides: TGCGCCAGCAGCTCCCTCGGACTAGCGGGAGTTAATGAGCAGTTCTTC. It is translated as CASSSLGLAGVNEQFF.

A remark on this clone: At one end the junction does not follow the germline gene, possibly because of a read error. This sequence joins TRBV7-9 and TRBJ1-3; D remains ambiguous. CDR1 SEHNR and CDR2 FQNEAQ come from the germline V gene (reference sequence). The CDR3 consists of 14 residues. CDR3 DNA sequence: TGTTCCAGCCTCGGAGTACTCGAGGGAAACACCATATATTTT. It encodes CSSLGVLEGNTIYF.

J is TRBJ2-3 and V is TRBV5-6, with D perhaps matching TRBD2 (5 bases). This CDR3 region has 15 residues. The V and J ends lost 0 bases and 1 base respectively, with 9 bases between them. Germline-derived CDR1 and CDR2 are SGHDT and YYEEEE. The DNA of the CDR3 is TGTGCCAGCAGCTTGGGAGGGAGAGGCACAGATACGCAGTATTTT. Translating it yields CASSLGGRGTDTQYF.